The present T cell receptor (beta chain) was sequenced within a study of CD8+ T cells in alopecia areata. Study-level information: Each of the treated patients was given oral tofacitinib, 5 to 10 mg twice daily, for moderate-to-severe alopecia areata. Study conclusions and caveats: Especially in alopecia totalis/universalis, lesional scalp showed greater clonality than normal scalp did.

RNA extraction was followed by reverse transcription into cDNA, which acted as the sequencing template. The method was immunoSEQ multiplex PCR; TCRdb's version includes in-frame clones alone and lacks a portion of them. The data show under 250,000 clones, around 62% seen once. This CDR3 is 16 amino acids long. CDR1 and CDR2 (germline): SGHDN, FVKESK. V was pared by 0 bases and J by 0 bases, with 11 bases between. A note on this clone: Its antigen remains unidentified.

Sample: CD4+ T cells sorted from blood, taken at week 0. The chain employs TRBV14 and TRBJ2-5; no reliable D call. The clonotype was recovered from a human donor with alopecia areata. CDR3 nucleotide sequence: TGTGCCAGCAGCCAAGATGGAGATTATCACCAAGAGACCCAGTACTTC. This codes for CASSQDGDYHQETQYF. Using reference TRBV14 and TRBJ2-5 for the parts outside the CDR3, the full variable domain is EAGVTQFPSHSVIEKGQTVTLRCDPISGHDNLYWYRRVMGKEIKFLLHFVKESKQDESGMPNNRFLAERTGGTYSTLKVQPAELEDSGVYFCASSQDGDYHQETQYFGPGTRLLVL.